This T cell receptor (beta chain) was found in a study of T cell responses to AZD1222 COVID-19 vaccine. Study findings and constraints: Nearly half of spike-specific TCRs reportedly target unmutated variant regions. The study sampled repertoires only after the peak T cell response. CD4 TCRs linked to vaccination spanned spike, dominating at 160-218 and 743-854.

Comment on this clone: Antigen specificity is unknown.

Trimming took 5 bases from V and 1 from J, leaving 11 bases between them. From germline, CDR1 is SGHAT and CDR2 FQNNGV. CDR3 length: 14 residues. Clones were sequenced by immunoSEQ multiplex PCR, and TCRdb holds only the in-frame ones, with some missing. Of some 170,000 clones listed, about 91% are singletons. This specimen consisted of peripheral blood, obtained 28 days after the second AZD1222 dose. The TCR sequence derives from an adult who received the AZD1222 COVID-19 vaccine. The chain carries TRBV11-2 and TRBJ1-1, with D unresolved. The CDR3: CASSPQNGNTEAFF. The CDR3, as DNA: TGTGCCAGCAGCCCCCAGAACGGGAACACTGAAGCTTTCTTT.